The entry that follows covers one T cell receptor (beta chain) sequence. In the original processing: Amplification of reference gene primers was used by the study to estimate nucleated cell counts. Sequencing was performed with immunoSEQ multiplex PCR; in TCRdb, only in-frame clones are kept and a portion is missing. Clone size and V and J calls were adopted from that table, with D and trimming inferred from the DNA. The sample carries 100,000 or so clones, roughly 85% recorded once. The entry originates in a study of blood T cell repertoires in COVID-19. Study overall: Donors in the United States, Italy and Spain gave samples during acute or convalescent COVID-19. T cells, B-cell-depleted T cells, or PBMCs supplied cDNA or gDNA.

The V and J ends lost 6 bases and 8 bases, in that order; junction bases with no gene match: 17. This CDR3 comprises 17 residues. Germline CDR1 reads SGHRS; CDR2 reads YFSETQ. V gene TRBV5-1 combines with J gene TRBJ1-2; 12 positions match TRBD1. The receptor's source is a woman aged 80 or over with acute or convalescent COVID-19. Specimen: peripheral blood. CDR3 loop: CASIFSRPGQGAGGYTF. CDR3 coding DNA: TGCGCCAGCATTTTTTCTCGGCCGGGACAGGGGGCAGGAGGCTACACCTTC.